Each of the 21 T cell receptor beta chains below was sequenced from the same sample in a study of cytomegalovirus exposure and HLA in healthy donors. 13 Jbeta primers and 60 Vbeta primers were used for the PCR. TCRdb's table, derived via immunoSEQ multiplex PCR, lists solely in-frame clones and lacks some. Of about 180,000 clones listed, 85% are singletons. What was sequenced was PBMCs. Receptors originate from a boy aged 2-9 years in good health and CMV-seronegative.

The V gene is TRBV20-1, the J gene TRBJ2-1; TRBD2 is a possible D gene (6 bases). The CDR3 length is 11 residues. Germline values: CDR1 DFQATT, CDR2 SNEGSKA (reference sequence). V was cut by 7 bases and J by 9 bases, with 13 bases left in between. As DNA, the CDR3 is TGCAGTGAATGGCGGGACGGTGAGCAGTTCTTC. It specifies CSEWRDGEQFF.

The chain carries TRBV5-4 and TRBJ1-2; D not resolved. Germline V CDR1 and CDR2: SGHNT, YYREEE (reference sequence). The CDR3 length is 15 residues. Trimming shortened V by 3 bases and J by 4 bases, and 16 bases separated the two germline ends. CDR3 residues: CASSWRAGTAYGYTF. DNA for the CDR3: TGTGCCAGCAGCTGGAGGGCAGGTACCGCCTATGGCTACACCTTC.

The chain combines TRBV27 with TRBJ1-1; no clear D. CDR1 MNHEY and CDR2 SMNVEV come from the germline V gene (reference sequence). The CDR3 runs 13 residues. V lost 3 bases and J lost 1, with 6 bases in between. The CDR3 sequence: CASSFGQNTEAFF. CDR3 DNA sequence: TGTGCCAGCAGTTTCGGTCAGAACACTGAAGCTTTCTTT.

This clone has just a few counts. The chain uses TRBV9 and TRBJ2-3; no reliable D call. This CDR3 region has 14 residues. Germline CDR1 is SGDLS and CDR2 is YYNGEE. V gave up 0 bases and J gave up 0 bases, with 5 bases separating them. As DNA, the CDR3 is TGTGCCAGCAGCGTAGAGCACAGCACAGATACGCAGTATTTT. This codes for CASSVEHSTDTQYF.

This chain uses TRBV6-1 with TRBJ1-3; no definite D call. CDR1 and CDR2 from the germline V gene are MNHNS and SASEGT. V was shortened by 1 base and J by 2 bases, with 9 bases between the two germline ends. The CDR3 extends over 15 amino acids. The CDR3 coding sequence is TGTGCCAGCAGTGAAGGGAGGGAACCTGGAAACACCATATATTTT. Protein: CASSEGREPGNTIYF.

This chain links TRBV2 with TRBJ2-1, with 9 positions matching TRBD2. This CDR3 has 15 residues. Losses at the gene ends were 4 bases for V and 6 bases for J; bases not matched to a gene: 7. Germline assignment: CDR1 SNHLY and CDR2 FYNNEI. The DNA for the CDR3 is TGTGCCAGCAGTGGGGGGACTAGCCCCCTCAATGAGCAGTTCTTC. It specifies CASSGGTSPLNEQFF.

The chain links TRBV28 to TRBJ1-2; 10 bases match TRBD1. The CDR3 has 15 amino acids. V was pared by 4 bases and J by 1 base, with 3 bases of the junction left unmatched. Germline CDR1 reads MDHEN; CDR2 reads SYDVKM. The chain's CDR3 is CASSYGQGGNYGYTF. For the CDR3, the DNA is TGTGCCAGCAGTTACGGACAGGGGGGTAACTATGGCTACACCTTC.

V is TRBV28 and J is TRBJ2-7; 14 bases are shared with TRBD2. Trimming took 5 bases from V and 3 from J; bases not matched to a gene: 12. Germline CDR1 is MDHEN and CDR2 is SYDVKM. This CDR3 has 18 residues. CDR3 sequence reads: CASSTSGTSGSKIYEQYF. The CDR3 nucleotides read TGTGCCAGCAGTACCTCCGGGACTAGCGGGAGTAAGATCTACGAGCAGTACTTC. Full variable domain (outside the CDR3, taken from reference TRBV28 and TRBJ2-7): DVKVTQSSRYLVKRTGEKVFLECVQDMDHENMFWYRQDPGLGLRLIYFSYDVKMKEKGDIPEGYSVSREKKERFSLILESASTNQTSMYLCASSTSGTSGSKIYEQYFGPGTRLTVT.

The genes are TRBV6-1 and TRBJ1-1, with D tentatively TRBD1 (6 bases). The CDR3 runs 15 residues. V shed 5 bases and J shed 4 bases, with 17 bases lying between them. Looked up from germline, CDR1 is MNHNS and CDR2 is SASEGT. The CDR3 sequence: CASSFVVGGGTEAFF. In DNA form, the CDR3 reads TGTGCCAGCAGTTTCGTTGTGGGAGGGGGCACTGAAGCTTTCTTT.

In the case of this clone: One end of the junction fails to match germline, which may point to a read error. The rearrangement links TRBV20-1 to TRBJ2-5; 9 bases line up with TRBD1. The CDR3 length is 9 residues. Germline CDR1 and CDR2: DFQATT and SNEGSKA (reference sequence). The CDR3 nucleotides read TGCAGTACCCTACGACAGGGGGACTTC. This gives the protein CSTLRQGDF.

This clone was seen just once. V and J are TRBV28 and TRBJ2-7; 10 bases line up with TRBD1. Germline V gene sequence: CDR1 MDHEN, CDR2 SYDVKM. V lost 6 bases to trimming and J lost 1 base; unmatched junction nucleotides: 9. The CDR3 is 16 amino acids. The DNA for the CDR3 is TGTGCCAGCAGCTCAGGGGACAGGGGATTTTCCTACGAGCAGTACGTC. It yields the protein CASSSGDRGFSYEQYV.

The V and J genes are TRBV5-1 and TRBJ2-1; D perhaps matches TRBD1 (6 bases). CDR3 length: 13 amino acids. Per germline, CDR1 SGHRS and CDR2 YFSETQ. The ends were cut back, 5 bases at V and 7 bases at J, with 13 bases in the middle. CDR3 nucleotides: TGCGCCAGCAGTCGGGACAATGTAAATGAGCAGTTCTTC. It encodes CASSRDNVNEQFF. The complete variable domain, with remaining parts taken from reference TRBV5-1 and TRBJ2-1, reads KAGVTQTPRYLIKTRGQQVTLSCSPISGHRSVSWYQQTPGQGLQFLFEYFSETQRNKGNFPGRFSGRQFSNSRSEMNVSTLELGDSALYLCASSRDNVNEQFFGPGTRLTVL.

The rearrangement joins TRBV2 to TRBJ1-6; D possibly corresponds to TRBD1 (6 bases). CDR3 length: 15 residues. The V end lost 10 bases, the J end lost 0 bases, and 13 bases lay between the germline ends. Germline assignment: CDR1 SNHLY and CDR2 FYNNEI. The CDR3 DNA reads TGTGCCATAGGGGGGGAAAGCTCCTATAATTCACCCCTCCACTTT. Translation: CAIGGESSYNSPLHF.

The chain couples TRBV10-3 to TRBJ2-3, with a weak D call TRBD1 (6 bases). Trimming cost V 2 bases and J 11 bases, with 11 bases left between them. CDR1 is ENHRY and CDR2 is SYGVKD in the germline V gene. The CDR3 spans 12 residues. CDR3 protein: CAISEGVGGQYF. The CDR3 nucleotides read TGTGCCATCAGTGAGGGGGTAGGGGGGCAGTATTTT.

The chain employs TRBV19 and TRBJ2-3; 7 positions agree with TRBD1. This CDR3 is 14 amino acids long. The ends lost 5 bases at V and 3 bases at J; junction bases unmatched: 5. The germline CDR1 and CDR2 sequences are LNHDA and SQIVND (reference sequence). CDR3 amino acids: CASSADRATDTQYF. In DNA form, the CDR3 reads TGTGCCAGTAGTGCAGACAGGGCTACAGATACGCAGTATTTT.

The chain has TRBV9 and TRBJ2-3; possibly TRBD2 for D (6 bases). V was pared by 3 bases and J by 1 base, with 12 bases between. The CDR3 has 15 amino acids. Germline CDR1 reads SGDLS; CDR2 reads YYNGEE. CDR3: CASSGIGGGTDTQYF. In nucleotides, the CDR3 is TGTGCCAGCAGCGGAATCGGGGGAGGCACAGATACGCAGTATTTT.

The chain links TRBV30 to TRBJ2-7, with a weak D call TRBD1 (7 bases). Deletions cut 2 bases from V and 3 bases from J, with 14 bases between. The CDR3 has 14 amino acids. Looked up from germline, CDR1 is GTSNPN and CDR2 is SVGIG (reference sequence). CDR3 sequence reads: CAWSPQGGNYEQYF. CDR3 sequence (DNA): TGTGCCTGGAGTCCCCAGGGGGGAAACTACGAGCAGTACTTC.

This sequence joins TRBV4-1 and TRBJ2-1, with 8 nucleotides matching TRBD2. CDR3 size: 15 residues. The ends lost 5 bases at V and 7 bases at J; junction bases unmatched: 10. Germline lookup yields CDR1 MGHRA and CDR2 YSYEKL. The CDR3 DNA reads as TGCGCCAGCAGCTCACGGACCGGGGGGGGTAATGAGCAGTTCTTC. Amino acid sequence: CASSSRTGGGNEQFF.

This clone was detected a few times. The J gene is TRBJ2-7, the V gene TRBV5-1; D is perhaps TRBD2 (5 bases). The V and J ends lost 4 bases and 7 bases respectively, with 15 bases between them. Germline V gene lookup returns CDR1 SGHRS and CDR2 YFSETQ. CDR3 length: 13 amino acids. CDR3 region: CASSALSGREQYV. Written as DNA, the CDR3 is TGCGCCAGCAGCGCACTCAGCGGTAGGGAGCAGTACGTC.

This sequence joins TRBV7-9 and TRBJ2-4; 11 bases match TRBD1. The CDR3 has 14 amino acids. Germline-derived CDR1 and CDR2 are SEHNR and FQNEAQ (reference sequence). V lost 4 bases to trimming and J lost 6 bases; unmatched junction nucleotides: 2. CDR3 sequence (DNA): TGTGCCAGCAGCTCCGGGACAGGGGGAAACATTCAGTACTTC. As protein: CASSSGTGGNIQYF.

This chain's CDR3 is CASSPPVNGGSYNEQFF. The CDR3 DNA follows: TGTGCCAGCTCACCACCGGTAAACGGGGGGTCCTACAATGAGCAGTTCTTC. The chain uses TRBV18 and TRBJ2-1; 7 bases are shared with TRBD2. The trim removed 0 bases at V and 1 base at J, leaving 6 bases unmatched. Germline V lookup: CDR1 KGHSH, CDR2 LQKENI. The CDR3 consists of 17 residues.